In this sample, the clone carrying this TCR beta chain turned up a few times. Trimming took 7 bases from V and 1 from J, leaving 12 bases between them. CDR1 is SQVTM and CDR2 is ANQGSEA in the germline V gene. The CDR3 loop spans 13 amino acids. The study ran its PCR with 60 Vbeta and 13 Jbeta primers. Here immunoSEQ multiplex PCR was the method, and the copy in TCRdb shows in-frame clones only, minus some. Of 150,000 to 200,000 clones in the sample, about four fifths were seen once. This entry is derived from a study of cytomegalovirus exposure and HLA in healthy donors. Overall study context: Most genotyped donors, 75% to 85% of fewer than 400, had Caucasian-associated genetic ancestry.

Sequencing was done on a sample of PBMCs. This chain links TRBV29-1 with TRBJ2-3; a possible D gene is TRBD2 (6 bases). This TCR derives from a woman aged 50 to 65 in good health and CMV-seropositive. The CDR3 nucleotides read TGCAGCGCGGACCGGAGGGGCACAGATACGCAGTATTTT. Encoded protein: CSADRRGTDTQYF.